This T cell receptor (beta chain) derives from a study of beta chain features in type 1 diabetes. cDNA synthesis used the whole RNA isolate, giving expressed TCRB sequences. TCRdb keeps only in-frame clones here, not all; method: immunoSEQ multiplex PCR. The table shows hundreds of thousands of clones, with 15% occurring only once. This clone has more than one count but fewer than ten. The CDR3 length is 14 residues. CDR1 is MNHNS, CDR2 SASEGT, per germline. Trimming stripped 6 bases from V and 0 bases from J, with 12 bases between. It was one heparinised blood draw, averaging around 100 mL, that each donor gave.

The receptor was isolated from a man in his late teens or twenties in good health. The chain combines TRBV6-1 with TRBJ2-7, with D perhaps matching TRBD1 or TRBD2 (5 bases each). The sample was naive CD4+ T cells from blood. The CDR3 DNA is TGTGCCAGCAGAAGGGACGGCAACTCCTACGAGCAGTACTTC. This codes for CASRRDGNSYEQYF.